This TCR beta chain emerged from a study of T cells in Graves' hyperthyroidism and ophthalmopathy. Ophthalmopathy patients all had a Clinical Activity Score of at least 3, a NOSPECS grade of at least 4 and disease under 3 months old. The source material, RNA transcripts, was used to amplify TCR beta CDR3 regions. A set of HTBI primers served as the primers for a first-round RT-PCR of the TCR CDR3. TCRdb itself ran the multiplex PCR reads through MiXCR, one entry per CDR3 protein. Here the sample spans over 300,000 distinct CDR3 sequences, approximately 14% being singletons. This clonotype appeared a few times. In germline, CDR1 is SGHRS, CDR2 YFSETQ. There are 14 residues in the CDR3. Trimming took off 2 bases at V and 0 bases at J, with 9 bases between the two ends.

The chain links TRBV5-1 to TRBJ2-7; D may be TRBD1 (5 bases). The sequencing input was blood. This TCR was recovered from a middle-aged woman with Graves' ophthalmopathy. The CDR3: CASSFLQDSYEQYF. The DNA of the CDR3 is TGCGCCAGCAGCTTTCTACAGGACTCCTACGAGCAGTACTTC.